This T cell receptor (beta chain) was documented in a study of T cell changes during pregnancy in multiple sclerosis. CDR1 is SNHLY, CDR2 FYNNEI, per germline. Trimming pared 5 bases from V and 1 base from J, leaving 8 bases between. The length of the CDR3 is 13 residues. The table came from immunoSEQ multiplex PCR; TCRdb's copy has only in-frame clones and leaves some out. Of around 35,000 clones listed, 90% are singletons. The sequencing used CD8+ T cells from peripheral blood mononuclear cells, collected before pregnancy. This clonotype originated in a female donor with multiple sclerosis, enrolled in a pregnancy study. The chain links TRBV2 to TRBJ1-2, with no clear D. CDR3 in amino acids: CASSNEGNYGYTF. In DNA form, the CDR3 reads TGTGCCAGCAGTAATGAGGGTAACTATGGCTACACCTTC.